Below are 20 T cell receptor beta chains sequenced from a single sample in a study of tumor-infiltrating lymphocytes in localized non-small cell lung cancer. Assay: immunoSEQ multiplex PCR; the TCRdb copy retains only in-frame clones and omits some. Of 11,000 to 15,000 clones listed, 55% to 70% are singletons. Input material: uninvolved lung tissue not adjacent to the tumor. These receptors all come from a human donor with non-small cell lung cancer.

The table lists this clone with a few counts. The chain combines TRBV4-3 with TRBJ2-3; no firm D call. Germline V gene data show CDR1 as LGHNA and CDR2 as YSLEER. V was pared by 0 bases and J by 1 base, with 5 bases between. The CDR3 consists of 14 residues. CDR3 sequence (DNA): TGCGCCAGCAGCCAAGATGGCGGCACAGATACGCAGTATTTT. Translation gives CASSQDGGTDTQYF.

J is TRBJ2-3 and V is TRBV30; unclear D gene. The CDR3 has 13 residues. V lost 2 bases to trimming and J lost 2 bases, with 8 bases between them. Germline loops: CDR1 GTSNPN, CDR2 SVGIG (reference sequence). The CDR3 DNA is TGTGCCTGGAGTCGGTGGGACACAGATACGCAGTATTTT. Encoded protein: CAWSRWDTDTQYF. Using reference TRBV30 and TRBJ2-3 for the parts outside the CDR3, the full variable domain is SQTIHQWPATLVQPVGSPLSLECTVEGTSNPNLYWYRQAAGRGLQLLFYSVGIGQISSEVPQNLSASRPQDRQFILSSKKLLLSDSGFYLCAWSRWDTDTQYFGPGTRLTVL.

Only a few counts were recorded for this clone. The chain employs TRBV29-1 and TRBJ2-7; 13 nucleotides align to TRBD2. Germline values: CDR1 SQVTM, CDR2 ANQGSEA. The CDR3 covers 13 residues. Trimming cost V 7 bases and J 6 bases; bases outside gene matches: 6. The CDR3 here is CSGRLAGGREQYF. CDR3 coding DNA: TGCAGCGGTCGACTAGCGGGAGGTCGCGAGCAGTACTTC.

The chain has TRBV7-3 and TRBJ2-1; D possibly corresponds to TRBD1 (6 bases). V was shortened by 4 bases and J by 4 bases, with 11 bases between the two germline ends. CDR3 length equals 14 residues. Per the germline V gene, CDR1 is SGHTA and CDR2 is FQGTGA. Here the CDR3 DNA reads TGTGCCAGCAGCTCCGGGACACTGTACAATGAGCAGTTCTTC. Encoded protein: CASSSGTLYNEQFF.

CDR3 amino acids: CASSLGQLETQYF. DNA of the CDR3: TGTGCCAGCAGCTTGGGACAGTTGGAGACCCAGTACTTC. The V call is TRBV7-2, the J call TRBJ2-5; 7 nucleotides match TRBD1. The CDR3 runs to 13 residues. Trimming cost V 3 bases and J 5 bases; bases outside gene matches: 3. The germline gives CDR1 SGHTA, CDR2 FQGNSA.

The chain uses TRBV30 and TRBJ1-2; D uncertain. Germline V gene data show CDR1 as GTSNPN and CDR2 as SVGIG (reference sequence). This CDR3 is 14 amino acids long. V was trimmed by 0 bases and J by 4 bases, leaving 12 bases between them. This CDR3 reads CAWSVAAVAYGYTF. The CDR3 nucleotides are TGTGCCTGGAGTGTAGCGGCAGTTGCCTATGGCTACACCTTC.

This clone was picked up one time. This chain connects TRBV9 to TRBJ1-1, with D tentatively TRBD1 (6 bases). Per the germline V gene, CDR1 is SGDLS and CDR2 is YYNGEE. V was clipped by 2 bases and J by 1 base, with 9 bases between them. The CDR3 runs 14 residues. CDR3 DNA: TGTGCCAGCAGCGTCACAGGGCAGAACACTGAAGCTTTCTTT. Translation: CASSVTGQNTEAFF.

The gene calls are TRBV7-9 and TRBJ2-1; D might be TRBD2 (6 bases). The CDR3 covers 14 residues. Per the germline V gene, CDR1 is SEHNR and CDR2 is FQNEAQ (reference sequence). V gave up 5 bases and J gave up 4 bases, with 12 bases separating them. CDR3 loop: CASSQRSGYNEQFF. The CDR3 DNA is TGTGCCAGCAGCCAAAGGAGCGGGTACAATGAGCAGTTCTTC. Filled out from reference TRBV7-9 and TRBJ2-1, the complete variable domain reads DTGVSQNPRHKITKRGQNVTFRCDPISEHNRLYWYRQTLGQGPEFLTYFQNEAQLEKSRLLSDRFSAERPKGSFSTLEIQRTEQGDSAMYLCASSQRSGYNEQFFGPGTRLTVL.

CDR3 residues: CATHQGPEAFF. The CDR3 DNA reads TGTGCCACCCATCAGGGACCTGAAGCTTTCTTT. This sequence joins TRBV25-1 and TRBJ1-1; the D gene is possibly TRBD1 (5 bases). The CDR3 totals 11 residues. V was cut by 10 bases and J by 6 bases, with 12 bases left in between. CDR1 and CDR2 from the germline V gene are MGHDK and SYGVNS.

This clone turned up a few times. The chain uses TRBV4-3 and TRBJ1-1; possibly TRBD1 for D (5 bases). The germline CDR1 and CDR2 sequences are LGHNA and YSLEER. The CDR3 spans 18 residues. V lost 1 base, J lost 3 bases, and 21 bases lay in between. The CDR3 protein is CASSQVNRGPRRDTEAFF. DNA for the CDR3: TGCGCCAGCAGCCAAGTTAACCGGGGCCCGAGAAGGGACACTGAAGCTTTCTTT.

The chain carries TRBV30 and TRBJ2-2; 12 bases line up with TRBD2. Germline assignment: CDR1 GTSNPN and CDR2 SVGIG (reference sequence). The CDR3 covers 23 residues. Trimming at V came to 4 bases and at J to 0 bases, leaving 24 bases not matched to a gene. CDR3 sequence: CAWKMKVLAGGSNQLPNTGELFF. The CDR3 bases are TGTGCCTGGAAAATGAAGGTACTAGCGGGAGGTTCTAATCAGTTACCGAACACCGGGGAGCTGTTTTTT.

In its sample, this clone ranks as medium-sized. This rearrangement joins TRBV5-8 to TRBJ1-1; D is ambiguous. CDR3 length: 13 amino acids. Germline CDR1 SGHTS, CDR2 YDEGEE. V was cut by 2 bases and J by 2 bases, with 7 bases left in between. CDR3 sequence: CASSFDGNTEAFF. DNA of the CDR3: TGTGCCAGCAGCTTCGACGGTAACACTGAAGCTTTCTTT. The full variable domain, in which reference TRBV5-8 and TRBJ1-1 provide the parts outside the CDR3, is EAGVTQSPTHLIKTRGQQATLRCSPISGHTSVYWYQQALGLGLQFLLWYDEGEERNRGNFPPRFSGRQFPNYSSELNVNALELEDSALYLCASSFDGNTEAFFGQGTRLTVV.

This sequence joins TRBV19 and TRBJ2-7, with 7 nucleotides matching TRBD2. Germline values: CDR1 LNHDA, CDR2 SQIVND (reference sequence). V gave up 1 base and J gave up 7 bases; unmatched junction bases: 10. This CDR3 has 15 residues. CDR3 in DNA: TGTGCCAGTAGTATAGTATCGAGCGGGATGGGTGAGCAGTACTTC. This encodes CASSIVSSGMGEQYF.

This sequence joins TRBV7-3 and TRBJ2-2, with 9 bases aligning to TRBD1. The germline gives CDR1 SGHTA, CDR2 FQGTGA. With V trimmed by 6 bases and J by 2 bases, 7 bases remained unmatched. This CDR3 region has 16 residues. The CDR3 DNA is TGTGCCAGCAGACTGACAGGGGGAGACAACACCGGGGAGCTGTTTTTT. Its translation is CASRLTGGDNTGELFF.

By share of the sample, this clone is medium-sized (0.01 to 0.1%). V gene TRBV11-2 combines with J gene TRBJ1-1; no firm D call. V lost 0 bases and J 7 bases, leaving 6 bases between the germline ends. The CDR3 length is 12 residues. CDR1 is SGHAT, CDR2 FQNNGV, per germline. Here the CDR3 DNA reads TGTGCCAGCAGCTTAGATCGGGGTGAAGCTTTCTTT. Protein sequence: CASSLDRGEAFF.

V and J are TRBV6-1 and TRBJ1-3; a possible D gene is TRBD1 (5 bases). Germline lookup yields CDR1 MNHNS and CDR2 SASEGT. V was cut by 9 bases and J by 2 bases, with 14 bases left in between. The CDR3 extends over 14 amino acids. The CDR3: CASRREGPGNTIYF. The CDR3 nucleotides are TGTGCCAGTCGGAGGGAGGGACCTGGAAACACCATATATTTT.

This CDR3 is CASSPKWQGQGYADTQYF. For the CDR3, the DNA is TGCGCCAGCAGCCCTAAATGGCAGGGACAGGGGTATGCAGATACGCAGTATTTT. V and J are TRBV4-1 and TRBJ2-3; 10 nucleotides agree with TRBD1. This CDR3 is 18 amino acids long. V dropped 4 bases and J dropped 4; count of bases not matched to a gene: 14. CDR1 MGHRA and CDR2 YSYEKL come from the germline V gene.

V and J are TRBV15 and TRBJ1-5; 9 bases match TRBD1. The junction had 5 bases not matched to a gene; V was cut back by 4 bases and J by 4 bases. This CDR3 has 15 residues. Germline V lookup: CDR1 LNHNV, CDR2 YYDKDF (reference sequence). This CDR3 is CATSIGTGWNQPQHF. CDR3 DNA sequence: TGTGCCACCAGCATTGGGACAGGGTGGAATCAGCCCCAGCATTTT. The full variable domain, in which reference TRBV15 and TRBJ1-5 provide the parts outside the CDR3, is DAMVIQNPRYQVTQFGKPVTLSCSQTLNHNVMYWYQQKSSQAPKLLFHYYDKDFNNEADTPDNFQSRRPNTSFCFLDIRSPGLGDTAMYLCATSIGTGWNQPQHFGDGTRLSIL.

Only a few counts were recorded for this clone. Within the sample, other DNA sequences also encode this same CDR3. V and J are TRBV13 and TRBJ1-2; the D gene is possibly TRBD1 (6 bases). CDR3 length: 14 residues. The germline gives CDR1 PRHDT, CDR2 FYEKMQ (reference sequence). Trimming shortened V by 4 bases and J by 4 bases, and 13 bases separated the two germline ends. The CDR3 reads CASSSLTGSYGYTF. The CDR3 DNA is TGTGCCAGCAGCTCACTGACAGGCTCCTATGGCTACACCTTC.

The rearrangement joins TRBV30 to TRBJ1-2, with 9 positions matching TRBD1. The CDR3 is made up of 14 amino acids. Germline lookup yields CDR1 GTSNPN and CDR2 SVGIG (reference sequence). The V segment lost 2 bases and the J segment 3 bases; nucleotides outside the gene matches: 4. CDR3 bases: TGTGCCTGGAGTCCAGGGGACAGGGACTATGGCTACACCTTC. It translates to CAWSPGDRDYGYTF.